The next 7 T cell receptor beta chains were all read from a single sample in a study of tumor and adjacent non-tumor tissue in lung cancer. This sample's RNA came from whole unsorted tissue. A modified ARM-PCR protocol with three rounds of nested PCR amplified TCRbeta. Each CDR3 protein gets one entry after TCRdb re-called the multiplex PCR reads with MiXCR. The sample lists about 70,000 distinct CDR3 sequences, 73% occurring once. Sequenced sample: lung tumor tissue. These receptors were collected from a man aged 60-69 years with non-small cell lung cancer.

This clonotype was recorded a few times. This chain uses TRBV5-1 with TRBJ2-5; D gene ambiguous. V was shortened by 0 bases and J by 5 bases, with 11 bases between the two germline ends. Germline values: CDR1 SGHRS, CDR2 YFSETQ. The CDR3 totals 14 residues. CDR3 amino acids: CASSLGASRETQYF. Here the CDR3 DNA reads TGCGCCAGCAGCTTGGGGGCGTCGAGGGAGACCCAGTACTTC.

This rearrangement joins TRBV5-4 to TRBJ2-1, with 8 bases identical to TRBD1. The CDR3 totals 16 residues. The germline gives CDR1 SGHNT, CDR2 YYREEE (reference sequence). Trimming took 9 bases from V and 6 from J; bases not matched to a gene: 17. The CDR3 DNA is TGTGCCACCAACAATTCTCCGGGACAGGTCCGCAATGAGCAGTTCTTC. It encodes CATNNSPGQVRNEQFF.

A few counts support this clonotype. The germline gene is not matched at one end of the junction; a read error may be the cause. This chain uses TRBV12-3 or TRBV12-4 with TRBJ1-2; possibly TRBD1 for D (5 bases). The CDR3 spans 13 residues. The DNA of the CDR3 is TGTGCCAGCACTCCTCGGGACGACTATGGCCACACCTTC. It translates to CASTPRDDYGHTF.

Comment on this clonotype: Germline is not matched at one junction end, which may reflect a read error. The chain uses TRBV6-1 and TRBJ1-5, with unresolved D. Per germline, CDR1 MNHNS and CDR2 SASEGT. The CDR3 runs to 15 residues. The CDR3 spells CASTVGLAGDQPQNF. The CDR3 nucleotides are TGTGCCAGCACTGTAGGGCTGGCAGGCGACCAGCCCCAGAATTTT.

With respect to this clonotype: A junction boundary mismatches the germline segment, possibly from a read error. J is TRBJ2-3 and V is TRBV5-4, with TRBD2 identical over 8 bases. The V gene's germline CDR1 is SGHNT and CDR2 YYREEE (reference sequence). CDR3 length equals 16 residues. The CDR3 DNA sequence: TGTGCCAGCAGCCCTATCGAGCGGGAGCCGGGGGATATGCAGTGTTTT. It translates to CASSPIEREPGDMQCF.

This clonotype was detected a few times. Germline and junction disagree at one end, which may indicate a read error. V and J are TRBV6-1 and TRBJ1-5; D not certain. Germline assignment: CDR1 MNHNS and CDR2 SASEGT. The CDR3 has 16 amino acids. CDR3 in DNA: TGTGCCAGCAGTCCCCCGATGTTCATTAGCAATCAGCCCCGGCATTTT. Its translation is CASSPPMFISNQPRHF.

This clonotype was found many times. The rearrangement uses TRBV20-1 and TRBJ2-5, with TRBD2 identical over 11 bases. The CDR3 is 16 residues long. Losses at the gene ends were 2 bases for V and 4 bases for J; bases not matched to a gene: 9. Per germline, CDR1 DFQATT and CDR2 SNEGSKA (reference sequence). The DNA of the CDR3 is TGCAGTGCTAGACTCATTAGCGGGAGGGCCATAGAGACCCAGTACTTC. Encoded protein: CSARLISGRAIETQYF.